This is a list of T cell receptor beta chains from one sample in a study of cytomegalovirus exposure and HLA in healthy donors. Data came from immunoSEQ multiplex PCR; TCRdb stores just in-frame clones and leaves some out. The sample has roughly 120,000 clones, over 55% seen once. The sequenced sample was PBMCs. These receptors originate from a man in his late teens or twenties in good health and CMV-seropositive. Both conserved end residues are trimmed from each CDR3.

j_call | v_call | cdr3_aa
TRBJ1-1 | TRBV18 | ASSPARANTEAF
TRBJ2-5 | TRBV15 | ATSRSGGRETQY
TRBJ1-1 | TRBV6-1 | ASLNLNTEAF
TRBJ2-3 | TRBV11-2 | ASSRSYVAGAAESQY
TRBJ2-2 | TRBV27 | ASSFCGDINTGELF
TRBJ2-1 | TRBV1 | TSSQDVATSGGANNEQF
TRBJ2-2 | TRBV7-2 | ASSPNRGGNTGELF
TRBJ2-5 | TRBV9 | ASSPRDFQETQY
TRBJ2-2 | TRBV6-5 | ASSRTNTGELF
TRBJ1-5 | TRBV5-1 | ASSLTGENNQPQH
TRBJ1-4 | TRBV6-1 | ASIRDRGPEKLF
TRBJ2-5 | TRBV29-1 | SVWPGDRVVETQY
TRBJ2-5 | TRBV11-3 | ASSPFADKTTQY
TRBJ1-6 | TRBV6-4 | ASSVQSNSPLH
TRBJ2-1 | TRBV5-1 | ASSLVGRGGDEQF
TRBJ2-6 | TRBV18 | ASSPLSDTNNVLT
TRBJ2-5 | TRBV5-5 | ASRRDRGSETQY
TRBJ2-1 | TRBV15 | ATSRVGLAENNEQF
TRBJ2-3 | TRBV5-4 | ASSPVHGTDTQY
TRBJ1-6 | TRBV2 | ASGGSSYNSPLH
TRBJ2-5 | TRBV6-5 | ASRKPGRETQY
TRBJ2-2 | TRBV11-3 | ASSRVAGELF
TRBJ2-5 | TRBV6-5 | ASSYSYRQETQY
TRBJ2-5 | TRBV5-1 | ASSLMTGAKQETQY
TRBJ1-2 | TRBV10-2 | ASSWGDYGYT
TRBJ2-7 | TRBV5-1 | ASSLGDSSSYEQY
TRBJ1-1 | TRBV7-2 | ASSLRHQAQARAF
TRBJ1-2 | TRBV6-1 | AAPGTGIYGYT
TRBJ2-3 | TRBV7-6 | ASSPGTSGAQY
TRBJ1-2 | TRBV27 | ASSLSPGLGGYT
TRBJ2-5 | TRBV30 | AWGTGTGLETQY
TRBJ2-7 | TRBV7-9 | ASSKRGTAEDEQY
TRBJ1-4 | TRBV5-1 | ASRDDWGDEKLF